This T cell receptor beta chain appears in the sequencing data of a study of graft-versus-host responses after intestinal transplantation. Assay: immunoSEQ multiplex PCR; the TCRdb copy retains only in-frame clones and omits some. The sample has 60,000 to 80,000 clones, around 90% seen once; the top ten hold 1.3%. General study findings and limits: Allografts of one patient group, those with graft-donor T cell macrochimerism, had high graft-versus-host to host-versus-graft clonal ratios. GvH clones surfaced in recipient marrow, some emerging earlier in ileum or blood. HvG clone declines early post-transplant were associated with peak circulating GvH levels.

Trimming shortened V by 4 bases and J by 3 bases, and 13 bases separated the two germline ends. This CDR3 spans 14 amino acids. Germline V gene data show CDR1 as SNHLY and CDR2 as FYNNEI. In regard to this clone: The antigen remains undetermined.

The TCR originated in a human donor who received an intestinal transplant. J is TRBJ2-7 and V is TRBV2; D uncertain. The starting material was unstimulated CD8+ T cells sorted from spleen or lymph node cells, obtained before intestinal transplant. The CDR3 loop reads CASSGQNQLYEQYF. The CDR3 DNA reads TGTGCCAGCAGTGGACAAAACCAGCTCTACGAGCAGTACTTC.